The 29 T cell receptor beta chains below come from one sample, sequenced in a study of shared clonotypes between healthy human individuals. The table came from immunoSEQ multiplex PCR; TCRdb's copy has only in-frame clones and leaves some out. This sample has 2 million to 2.5 million clones, with more than 85% found just once. The sequencing sample was made of naive CD4+ T cells from PBMCs. The subset was: CD45RA+ positively selected. These receptors were taken from a man aged 18-30 years in good health. Some clones in this sample may be carry-over from other donors' samples.

This clone was observed once. The rearrangement uses TRBV4-2 and TRBJ1-5; no firm D call. There are 14 residues in the CDR3. Between the trimmed V and J ends, which lost 1 base and 1 base, there was a span of 5 bases. The germline V gene has CDR1 LGHNA and CDR2 YNFKEQ. In DNA, the CDR3 is TGTGCCAGCAGCCAAGCTCTCAGCAATCAGCCCCAGCATTTT. This translates into CASSQALSNQPQHF.

The V gene is TRBV29-1, the J gene TRBJ1-5; D possibly corresponds to TRBD1 (5 bases). CDR1 is SQVTM, CDR2 ANQGSEA, per germline. The germline V and J ends were trimmed by 7 bases and 0 bases, with 13 bases remaining between them. The CDR3 spans 14 residues. The CDR3 loop is CSAADRSSNQPQHF. DNA of the CDR3: TGCAGCGCCGCCGACAGATCTAGCAATCAGCCCCAGCATTTT.

As DNA, the CDR3 is TGTGCCAGCAGTGGGCCAGGCAGGGGGAGTTACGAGCAGTACTTC. Encoded protein: CASSGPGRGSYEQYF. This chain links TRBV6-5 with TRBJ2-7; 7 nucleotides line up with TRBD1. Germline-derived CDR1 and CDR2 are MNHEY and SVGAGI. CDR3 length: 15 residues. V dropped 5 bases and J dropped 4; count of bases not matched to a gene: 11.

The CDR3 spells CASTIPGFEQYF. The CDR3 nucleotides read TGTGCCAGCACCATACCAGGGTTCGAGCAGTACTTC. The rearrangement uses TRBV28 and TRBJ2-5, with D possibly TRBD1 on 5 matching bases. The J call may be faulty, since TRBJ2-7 better matches the DNA end. The CDR3 spans 12 residues. Germline CDR1 is MDHEN and CDR2 is SYDVKM.

The chain has TRBV7-2 and TRBJ2-7, with 9 bases identical to TRBD1. The CDR3 spans 15 residues. J lost 7 bases, V lost 5 bases, and 12 bases had no gene match. Germline loops: CDR1 SGHTA, CDR2 FQGNSA. The CDR3 bases are TGTGCCAGCAGCCCCGCCGGGACAGGGACTGGTGAGCAGTACTTC. Its translation: CASSPAGTGTGEQYF.

This sequence joins TRBV6-5 and TRBJ1-1; 7 nucleotides match TRBD1. The CDR3 totals 14 residues. V was pared by 7 bases and J by 5 bases, with 10 bases of the junction left unmatched. CDR1 MNHEY and CDR2 SVGAGI come from the germline V gene. CDR3 in DNA: TGTGCCAGCATTAGAGGGCAGGGGGGAACTGAAGCTTTCTTT. Translated, it gives CASIRGQGGTEAFF.

This chain connects TRBV10-3 to TRBJ2-1; 9 bases map to TRBD1. V lost 9 bases to trimming and J lost 8 bases; unmatched junction nucleotides: 8. The CDR3 is 13 residues long. CDR1 is ENHRY and CDR2 is SYGVKD in the germline V gene. Written as DNA, the CDR3 is TGTGCCATTGGGGGACAGGGTTTCGATGAGCAGTTCTTC. Its translation: CAIGGQGFDEQFF.

V and J are TRBV7-7 and TRBJ2-3; D uncertain. The V gene's germline CDR1 is SSHAT and CDR2 FNYEAQ (reference sequence). The CDR3 contains 14 residues. Between the trimmed V and J ends, which lost 5 bases and 4 bases, there was a span of 13 bases. CDR3 loop: CASSPHPAPDTQYF. The CDR3 DNA reads as TGTGCCAGCAGCCCCCATCCGGCCCCAGATACGCAGTATTTT.

The chain recombines TRBV18 with TRBJ2-2, with D possibly matching TRBD1 (6 bases). Deletions cut 8 bases from V and 5 bases from J, with 15 bases between. Per the germline V gene, CDR1 is KGHSH and CDR2 is LQKENI. CDR3 length equals 14 residues. The CDR3 region is CASQGRGVTGELFF. In DNA, the CDR3 is TGTGCCAGCCAGGGCAGGGGAGTGACCGGGGAGCTGTTTTTT.

V gene TRBV9 combines with J gene TRBJ2-1; 8 bases match TRBD1. J gave up 8 bases and V 4 bases, and 14 bases lay outside the gene matches. Germline V gene sequence: CDR1 SGDLS, CDR2 YYNGEE. The CDR3 contains 16 residues. The CDR3 DNA sequence: TGTGCCAGCAGCCCCCTTGGGGGGACAGGACGGGATGAGCAGTTCTTC. It is translated as CASSPLGGTGRDEQFF.

This clone was found once. This sequence joins TRBV28 and TRBJ2-1, with 10 bases aligning to TRBD2. V trimming: 9 bases; J trimming: 1 base; junction bases outside the gene matches: 30. The CDR3 consists of 23 residues. Germline lookup yields CDR1 MDHEN and CDR2 SYDVKM. For the CDR3, the DNA is TGTGCCAGTTCCTTAGCGGGGGTTCTCCTTGGACTAGCGGTATTTCCGTCCTACAATGAGCAGTTCTTC. It is translated as CASSLAGVLLGLAVFPSYNEQFF. The whole variable domain, remainder taken from reference TRBV28 and TRBJ2-1, is DVKVTQSSRYLVKRTGEKVFLECVQDMDHENMFWYRQDPGLGLRLIYFSYDVKMKEKGDIPEGYSVSREKKERFSLILESASTNQTSMYLCASSLAGVLLGLAVFPSYNEQFFGPGTRLTVL.

This sequence joins TRBV2 and TRBJ2-5; 8 nucleotides align to TRBD2. There are 16 residues in the CDR3. The germline V gene has CDR1 SNHLY and CDR2 FYNNEI. Trimming cost V 8 bases and J 1 base; bases outside gene matches: 12. CDR3 region: CASRIEAGVTQETQYF. For the CDR3, the DNA is TGTGCCAGCCGCATAGAAGCGGGAGTGACCCAAGAGACCCAGTACTTC.

The gene calls are TRBV7-2 and TRBJ1-2; D remains ambiguous. This CDR3 has 13 residues. The ends were cut back, 5 bases at V and 4 bases at J, with 11 bases in the middle. The germline V gene encodes CDR1 SGHTA and CDR2 FQGNSA. DNA of the CDR3: TGTGCCAGCAGCCAAGATCGGAGCTATGGCTACACCTTC. This sequence encodes CASSQDRSYGYTF.

The chain recombines TRBV5-1 with TRBJ1-2; TRBD1 is a possible D gene (5 bases). CDR3 size: 14 residues. V gave up 4 bases and J gave up 8 bases, with 18 bases separating them. Germline CDR1 is SGHRS and CDR2 is YFSETQ. CDR3: CASSLIRGQEGYTF. As DNA, the CDR3 is TGCGCCAGCAGCCTCATAAGGGGTCAGGAAGGCTACACCTTC.

This chain uses TRBV19 with TRBJ2-3; 11 nucleotides match TRBD2. The germline gives CDR1 LNHDA, CDR2 SQIVND (reference sequence). J lost 0 bases, V lost 5 bases, and 25 bases had no gene match. This CDR3 is built from 23 residues. As DNA, the CDR3 is TGTGCCAGTAGTCCCGGACCGACAAGGTACGGGCTAGCGGGAGGACCGAGCACAGATACGCAGTATTTT. Protein product: CASSPGPTRYGLAGGPSTDTQYF. The whole variable domain, remainder taken from reference TRBV19 and TRBJ2-3, is DGGITQSPKYLFRKEGQNVTLSCEQNLNHDAMYWYRQDPGQGLRLIYYSQIVNDFQKGDIAEGYSVSREKKESFPLTVTSAQKNPTAFYLCASSPGPTRYGLAGGPSTDTQYFGPGTRLTVL.

The chain employs TRBV5-8 and TRBJ2-5, with no clear D. The CDR3 runs 13 residues. Trimming took 6 bases from V and 5 from J, leaving 14 bases between them. The germline V gene encodes CDR1 SGHTS and CDR2 YDEGEE. In DNA, the CDR3 is TGTGCCAGCACCCTAGATAGGATCGAGACCCAGTACTTC. It encodes CASTLDRIETQYF.

The rearrangement joins TRBV25-1 to TRBJ2-5; D gene unclear. The germline CDR1 and CDR2 sequences are MGHDK and SYGVNS. Trimming stripped 5 bases from V and 5 bases from J, with 15 bases between. The CDR3 has 14 residues. The DNA for the CDR3 is TGTGCCAGCAGTACAATAGACACGTCTGAGACCCAGTACTTC. Amino acid sequence: CASSTIDTSETQYF.

V gene TRBV4-1 combines with J gene TRBJ1-5; D unclear. The CDR3 is made up of 13 amino acids. The germline V gene encodes CDR1 MGHRA and CDR2 YSYEKL. V lost 2 bases, J lost 4 bases, and 6 bases lay in between. This CDR3 is CASSQSKNQPQHF. CDR3 in DNA: TGCGCCAGCAGCCAATCTAAAAATCAGCCCCAGCATTTT.

The chain uses TRBV4-1 and TRBJ2-3; 9 bases are shared with TRBD1. The ends lost 4 bases at V and 4 bases at J; junction bases unmatched: 9. The CDR3 contains 16 residues. The V gene's germline CDR1 is MGHRA and CDR2 YSYEKL. The CDR3 bases are TGCGCCAGCAGCCCCTTCGGGGACAGGGAGTCAGATACGCAGTATTTT. Residues: CASSPFGDRESDTQYF.

The genes are TRBV10-3 and TRBJ1-3; D is perhaps TRBD1 (5 bases). V was pared by 3 bases and J by 0 bases, with 9 bases between. This CDR3 region has 15 residues. The germline gives CDR1 ENHRY, CDR2 SYGVKD. The DNA of the CDR3 is TGTGCCATCAGTGATGGGACCGACTCTGGAAACACCATATATTTT. This sequence encodes CAISDGTDSGNTIYF.

This chain joins TRBV11-3 and TRBJ1-3; D gene uncertain. The CDR3 is made up of 15 amino acids. Germline CDR1 and CDR2: SGHNT and YENEEA. Trimming took 7 bases from V and 0 from J, leaving 13 bases between them. As DNA, the CDR3 is TGTGCCAGCACCCGTGGACGTTTCTCTGGAAACACCATATATTTT. Its protein is CASTRGRFSGNTIYF.

This clone was seen just once. The J gene is TRBJ2-1, the V gene TRBV28; the D gene is possibly TRBD2 (6 bases). V was shortened by 7 bases and J by 7 bases, with 23 bases between the two germline ends. CDR3 length: 16 amino acids. CDR1 and CDR2 from the germline V gene are MDHEN and SYDVKM. The CDR3 sequence: CASTSVTGQGGNEQFF. The CDR3 DNA sequence: TGTGCCAGCACTTCAGTAACCGGGCAGGGAGGTAATGAGCAGTTCTTC.

This chain uses TRBV2 with TRBJ2-7; 12 positions match TRBD2. J was trimmed by 6 bases and V by 3 bases; bases with no gene match: 9. The CDR3 contains 16 residues. CDR1 SNHLY and CDR2 FYNNEI come from the germline V gene. This CDR3 reads CASSEVGGLAGSEQYF. CDR3 in DNA: TGTGCCAGCAGTGAGGTTGGGGGACTAGCGGGCAGCGAGCAGTACTTC.

The rearrangement uses TRBV18 and TRBJ1-2; weak D call: TRBD1 (5 bases). Germline V CDR1 and CDR2: KGHSH, LQKENI. The CDR3 spans 18 residues. Between the trimmed V and J ends, which lost 6 bases and 0 bases, there was a span of 23 bases. This CDR3 reads CASSLLKGSTVPNYGYTF. CDR3 DNA sequence: TGTGCCAGCTCGCTCCTAAAGGGGTCCACCGTTCCTAACTATGGCTACACCTTC.

The J gene is TRBJ1-3, the V gene TRBV11-2; no clear D. The CDR3 runs to 15 residues. Looked up from germline, CDR1 is SGHAT and CDR2 is FQNNGV. With 5 bases removed from V and 9 bases from J, the gap between germline ends came to 20 bases. The CDR3 reads CASSPRIVSPRTIYF. In DNA form, the CDR3 reads TGTGCCAGCAGCCCCCGCATCGTGAGTCCGCGCACCATATATTTT.

The CDR3 sequence: CATSREEAGIQETQYF. CDR3 coding DNA: TGTGCCACCAGCAGAGAAGAAGCGGGGATCCAAGAGACCCAGTACTTC. The chain is built from TRBV15 and TRBJ2-5; 7 bases line up with TRBD2. The CDR3 totals 16 residues. Trimming took 0 bases from V and 1 from J; bases not matched to a gene: 5. Germline assignment: CDR1 LNHNV and CDR2 YYDKDF (reference sequence).

This clone occurred once. The V call is TRBV18, the J call TRBJ1-5, with D possibly TRBD1 on 5 matching bases. CDR3 length equals 15 residues. The germline V and J ends were trimmed by 0 bases and 3 bases, with 9 bases remaining between them. CDR1 KGHSH and CDR2 LQKENI come from the germline V gene. The CDR3 loop reads CASSPPGTNNQPQHF. DNA of the CDR3: TGTGCCAGCTCACCACCAGGGACCAACAATCAGCCCCAGCATTTT.

The genes are TRBV5-1 and TRBJ2-3; D is undetermined. Between the trimmed V and J ends, which lost 7 bases and 1 base, there was a span of 13 bases. This CDR3 has 14 residues. The germline CDR1 and CDR2 sequences are SGHRS and YFSETQ. The CDR3, as DNA: TGCGCCAGCCTCGAGGCCGGAGGCACAGATACGCAGTATTTT. It codes for CASLEAGGTDTQYF. Full variable domain (missing parts from reference TRBV5-1 and TRBJ2-3): KAGVTQTPRYLIKTRGQQVTLSCSPISGHRSVSWYQQTPGQGLQFLFEYFSETQRNKGNFPGRFSGRQFSNSRSEMNVSTLELGDSALYLCASLEAGGTDTQYFGPGTRLTVL.

The rearrangement joins TRBV28 to TRBJ1-4, with a weak D call TRBD1 (6 bases). This CDR3 region has 15 residues. CDR1 MDHEN and CDR2 SYDVKM come from the germline V gene. The V and J ends lost 4 bases and 2 bases respectively, with 11 bases between them. The CDR3 sequence: CASSSPRGTNEKLFF. The CDR3, as DNA: TGTGCCAGCAGTTCCCCCAGGGGTACTAATGAAAAACTGTTTTTT. The full variable domain, completed using reference TRBV28 and TRBJ1-4, is DVKVTQSSRYLVKRTGEKVFLECVQDMDHENMFWYRQDPGLGLRLIYFSYDVKMKEKGDIPEGYSVSREKKERFSLILESASTNQTSMYLCASSSPRGTNEKLFFGSGTQLSVL.